This T cell receptor beta chain was observed in a study of beta chain features in type 1 diabetes. Study-wide points: For patients and controls alike, PCR might favor shorter templates to the same degree.

V lost 4 bases to trimming and J lost 2 bases; unmatched junction nucleotides: 9. Germline CDR1 and CDR2: SGHTA and FQGNSA. This CDR3 has 16 residues. Expressed TCRB transcripts were sequenced after all isolated RNA was converted to cDNA. Only in-frame clones appear in the TCRdb table, and some are missing; sequencing was by immunoSEQ multiplex PCR. The sample includes roughly 300,000 clones, about 14% of them seen just once. As concerns this clone: Its antigen is not known.

This chain connects TRBV7-2 to TRBJ2-7; 9 nucleotides agree with TRBD1. The TCR sequence derives from a man aged 25-45 years in good health. Sequenced input: central memory CD4+ T cells from blood. The CDR3 DNA reads as TGTGCCAGCAGCTCCCTAGGACAGGGGCCGGCCTACGAGCAGTACGTC. It translates to CASSSLGQGPAYEQYV.